The source of this TCR beta chain is a study of T cells in Graves' hyperthyroidism and ophthalmopathy. Whole-study context: Before any treatment, at initial diagnosis, peripheral blood was collected. The study's findings and limits: The model predicted ophthalmopathy a median around six months before onset.

Patients with uncontrolled infections, other autoimmune diseases, pregnancy or lactation were excluded. Amplification targeted TCR beta CDR3 regions from RNA transcripts. A first-round RT-PCR of the TCR CDR3 used the HTBI primer set. TCRdb re-derived calls from the multiplex PCR reads in MiXCR, one entry per CDR3 protein. The data show fewer than 400,000 distinct CDR3 sequences, approximately 14% seen once. The CDR3 is 16 amino acids. Per the germline V gene, CDR1 is GTSNPN and CDR2 is SVGIG (reference sequence). Of note for this clonotype: Its target is unknown. At one end, the junction sequence differs from germline, possibly due to a read error.

Sequencing used blood. This sequence joins TRBV30 and TRBJ1-1, with D uncertain. The receptor's source is a young woman with Graves' hyperthyroidism that later progressed to Graves' ophthalmopathy. The CDR3 region is CARSSRRNSMNTEAFF. CDR3 in DNA: TGTGCCCGGAGTAGCAGACGGAACTCTATGAACACTGAAGCTTTCTTT.